This T cell receptor beta chain emerged from a study of T cell responses to AZD1222 COVID-19 vaccine. For the study at large: Both about-4-week and about-12-week second-dose recipients were combined.

Per germline, CDR1 MNHEY and CDR2 SVGAGI. V was pared by 8 bases and J by 1 base, with 7 bases of the junction left unmatched. CDR3 length: 14 residues. Overall study results and limits: Donors skewed white British and female; clonal diversity was possibly underestimated.

The repertoire was sequenced with immunoSEQ multiplex PCR; TCRdb's copy has only in-frame clones and lacks some. The profile shows around 170,000 clones, just over 90% of them singletons. On this clone itself: Its target is not known.

This sequence was found in an adult in good health. V is TRBV6-5 and J is TRBJ1-1, with TRBD1 matching over 7 bases. The sample was peripheral blood, taken on day 0 of AZD1222 vaccination. The CDR3 here is CASLTGRGNTEAFF. CDR3 sequence (DNA): TGTGCCAGCCTGACAGGGAGAGGGAACACTGAAGCTTTCTTT.